Listed below are T cell receptor beta chains from one sample, sequenced in a study of blood T cell repertoires in COVID-19. The protocol was immunoSEQ multiplex PCR, while the TCRdb copy is restricted to in-frame clones and leaves out a portion. The data show approximately 280,000 clones, around 90% seen once. The source material was peripheral blood. These receptors came from a woman between 25 and 40 years old with COVID-19, enrolled during active disease. Each CDR3 is given with its conserved first and last residue. The D gene is left open where the match is weak. Size is omitted from some rows. Given values are once, few, many or a class for expanded clones.

v_call: TRBV30
j_call: TRBJ1-2
d_call: -
clone_size: once
cdr3_aa: CALGLYGYTF
cdr3_nt: TGTGCCTTGGGACTGTATGGCTACACCTTC

v_call: TRBV23-1
j_call: TRBJ2-1
d_call: -
clone_size: -
cdr3_aa: CASGNRASYNEQFF
cdr3_nt: TGCGCCAGCGGCAACAGAGCCTCCTACAATGAGCAGTTCTTC

v_call: TRBV2
j_call: TRBJ1-1
d_call: TRBD1
clone_size: -
cdr3_aa: CASRAGTGSNTEAFF
cdr3_nt: TGTGCCAGCCGAGCCGGGACAGGGAGTAACACTGAAGCTTTCTTT

v_call: TRBV19
j_call: TRBJ1-4
d_call: TRBD1
clone_size: -
cdr3_aa: CASSPTGGATNEKLFF
cdr3_nt: TGTGCCAGTAGTCCCACAGGGGGGGCAACTAATGAAAAACTGTTTTTT

v_call: TRBV27
j_call: TRBJ1-1
d_call: TRBD1
clone_size: -
cdr3_aa: CASSVGQGNTEAFF
cdr3_nt: TGTGCCAGCAGTGTAGGACAGGGAAACACTGAAGCTTTCTTT

v_call: TRBV19
j_call: TRBJ1-3
d_call: -
clone_size: -
cdr3_aa: CASSLQVSGNTIYF
cdr3_nt: TGTGCCAGTAGTCTACAGGTTTCTGGAAACACCATATATTTT

v_call: TRBV18
j_call: TRBJ1-6
d_call: -
clone_size: -
cdr3_aa: CASSPRLGGNSPLHF
cdr3_nt: TGTGCCAGCTCACCACGATTAGGGGGAAATTCACCCCTCCACTTT

v_call: TRBV7-2
j_call: TRBJ1-5
d_call: TRBD1
clone_size: -
cdr3_aa: CASSLGGQGQPQHF
cdr3_nt: TGTGCCAGCAGCTTAGGGGGACAGGGTCAGCCCCAGCATTTT

v_call: TRBV7-2
j_call: TRBJ1-1
d_call: TRBD1
clone_size: -
cdr3_aa: CASSIQGMNTEAFF
cdr3_nt: TGTGCCAGCAGCATACAGGGGATGAACACTGAAGCTTTCTTT

v_call: TRBV7-6
j_call: TRBJ2-7
d_call: TRBD2
clone_size: few
cdr3_aa: CASSLSASGRKSYEQYF
cdr3_nt: TGTGCCAGCAGCTTATCAGCTAGCGGGAGAAAATCCTACGAGCAGTACTTC

v_call: TRBV7-9
j_call: TRBJ1-5
d_call: TRBD1
clone_size: -
cdr3_aa: CASTTPYRGTECNQPQHF
cdr3_nt: TGTGCCAGCACCACCCCCTACAGGGGGACAGAGTGCAATCAGCCCCAGCATTTT

v_call: TRBV27
j_call: TRBJ1-2
d_call: -
clone_size: -
cdr3_aa: CASSSPFTGNYGYTF
cdr3_nt: TGTGCCAGCAGTTCGCCTTTTACGGGGAACTATGGCTACACCTTC

v_call: TRBV30
j_call: TRBJ1-2
d_call: -
clone_size: -
cdr3_aa: CAWNRAFYGYTF
cdr3_nt: TGTGCCTGGAACAGGGCTTTTTATGGCTACACCTTC

v_call: TRBV9
j_call: TRBJ1-2
d_call: TRBD1
clone_size: -
cdr3_aa: CASSVDPGGNYGYTF
cdr3_nt: TGTGCCAGCAGCGTAGATCCAGGGGGCAACTATGGCTACACCTTC

v_call: TRBV27
j_call: TRBJ1-1
d_call: TRBD1
clone_size: -
cdr3_aa: CASSPLDRGLNTEAFF
cdr3_nt: TGTGCCAGCAGCCCCCTTGACAGGGGCCTGAACACTGAAGCTTTCTTT

v_call: TRBV11-2
j_call: TRBJ2-5
d_call: TRBD2
clone_size: -
cdr3_aa: CASSLDGGTSGETQYF
cdr3_nt: TGTGCCAGCAGCTTAGATGGCGGGACTAGCGGAGAGACCCAGTACTTC

v_call: TRBV7-9
j_call: TRBJ1-4
d_call: -
clone_size: -
cdr3_aa: CASSLNSINEKLFF
cdr3_nt: TGTGCCAGCAGCTTAAACTCCATTAATGAAAAACTGTTTTTT

v_call: TRBV29-1
j_call: TRBJ2-3
d_call: TRBD2
clone_size: -
cdr3_aa: CSAGLAGGTDTQYF
cdr3_nt: TGCAGCGCTGGACTAGCGGGAGGGACAGATACGCAGTATTTT

v_call: TRBV5-1
j_call: TRBJ2-4
d_call: -
clone_size: -
cdr3_aa: CASNLGTGPDIQYF
cdr3_nt: TGCGCCAGCAACCTGGGTACAGGGCCGGACATTCAGTACTTC

v_call: TRBV2
j_call: TRBJ2-7
d_call: -
clone_size: -
cdr3_aa: CASSVNRDYEQYF
cdr3_nt: TGTGCCAGCAGTGTTAACAGGGACTACGAGCAGTACTTC

v_call: TRBV7-2
j_call: TRBJ2-1
d_call: TRBD2
clone_size: -
cdr3_aa: CASSFQGLGDEQFF
cdr3_nt: TGTGCCAGCAGCTTCCAGGGACTAGGCGATGAGCAGTTCTTC

v_call: TRBV19
j_call: TRBJ1-2
d_call: -
clone_size: -
cdr3_aa: CASRDRGYGYTF
cdr3_nt: TGTGCCAGCAGGGATAGGGGCTATGGCTACACCTTC

v_call: TRBV7-2
j_call: TRBJ2-7
d_call: -
clone_size: -
cdr3_aa: CASSLVRNSYEQYF
cdr3_nt: TGTGCCAGCAGCTTAGTCAGGAATTCCTACGAGCAGTACTTC

v_call: TRBV18
j_call: TRBJ1-1
d_call: TRBD1
clone_size: -
cdr3_aa: CASSSDRGNTEAFF
cdr3_nt: TGTGCCAGCTCCTCGGACAGGGGGAACACTGAAGCTTTCTTT

v_call: TRBV5-1
j_call: TRBJ2-7
d_call: TRBD1
clone_size: -
cdr3_aa: CASSPGTAVVNEQYF
cdr3_nt: TGCGCCAGCAGCCCCGGGACAGCGGTCGTCAACGAGCAGTACTTC

v_call: TRBV30
j_call: TRBJ2-2
d_call: TRBD2
clone_size: -
cdr3_aa: CARSTLQRDVGELFF
cdr3_nt: TGTGCCCGATCCACCCTCCAGCGGGACGTGGGGGAGCTGTTTTTT

v_call: TRBV10-3
j_call: TRBJ1-2
d_call: -
clone_size: -
cdr3_aa: CAISESRLMDYGYTF
cdr3_nt: TGTGCCATCAGTGAGTCACGACTTATGGACTATGGCTACACCTTC

v_call: TRBV9
j_call: TRBJ2-5
d_call: -
clone_size: -
cdr3_aa: CASSTRVGETQYF
cdr3_nt: TGTGCCAGCAGCACGAGGGTTGGGGAGACCCAGTACTTC

v_call: TRBV28
j_call: TRBJ1-4
d_call: -
clone_size: -
cdr3_aa: CASSNTGSEKLFF
cdr3_nt: TGTGCCAGCAGTAATACAGGGTCTGAAAAACTGTTTTTT

v_call: TRBV28
j_call: TRBJ2-7
d_call: -
clone_size: -
cdr3_aa: CASSFGGSYEQYF
cdr3_nt: TGTGCCAGCAGTTTTGGAGGGAGCTACGAGCAGTACTTC

v_call: TRBV9
j_call: TRBJ2-1
d_call: TRBD1
clone_size: once
cdr3_aa: CASSPRTGSSSYNEQFF
cdr3_nt: TGTGCCAGCAGCCCGAGGACAGGGTCTAGCTCCTACAATGAGCAGTTCTTC